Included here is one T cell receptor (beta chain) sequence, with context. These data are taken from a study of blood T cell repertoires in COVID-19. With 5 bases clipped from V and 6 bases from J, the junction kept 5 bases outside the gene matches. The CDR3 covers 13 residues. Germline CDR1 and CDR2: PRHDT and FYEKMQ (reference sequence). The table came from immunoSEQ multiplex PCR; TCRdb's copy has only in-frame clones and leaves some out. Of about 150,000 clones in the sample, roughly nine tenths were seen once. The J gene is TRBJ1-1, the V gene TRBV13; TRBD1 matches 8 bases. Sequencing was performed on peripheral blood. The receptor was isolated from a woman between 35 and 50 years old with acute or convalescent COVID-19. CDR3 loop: CASSTDRGAEAFF. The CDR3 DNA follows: TGTGCCAGCAGCACTGACAGGGGCGCTGAAGCTTTCTTT.